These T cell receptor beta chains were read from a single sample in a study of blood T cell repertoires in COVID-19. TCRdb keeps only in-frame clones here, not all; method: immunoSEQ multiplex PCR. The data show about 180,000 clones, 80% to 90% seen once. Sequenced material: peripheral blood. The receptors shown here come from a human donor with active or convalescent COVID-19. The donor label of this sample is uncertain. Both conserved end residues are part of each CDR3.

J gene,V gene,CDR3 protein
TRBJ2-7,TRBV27,CASSLLSTYEQYF
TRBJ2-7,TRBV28,CASSTGFTYEQYF
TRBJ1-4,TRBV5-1,CPHGGGNEKLFF
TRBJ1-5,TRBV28,CASSETSRGDQPQHF
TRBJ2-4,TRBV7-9,CASSGLGQGLAKNIQYF
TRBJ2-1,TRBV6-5,CASSYSQVYNEQFF
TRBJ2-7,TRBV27,CASRRDTFYEQYF
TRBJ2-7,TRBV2,CASISGRPYEQYF
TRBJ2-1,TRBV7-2,CASTKHLAGGPYNEQFF
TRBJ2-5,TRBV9,CASSPSSSGSLGPLHQETQYF
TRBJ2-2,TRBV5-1,CASSPLQGRTVARTGELFF
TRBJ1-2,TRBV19,CASSIDRGKNGYTF
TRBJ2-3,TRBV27,CASSSSVYLSTDTQYF
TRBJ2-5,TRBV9,CASSVSSGGKETQYF
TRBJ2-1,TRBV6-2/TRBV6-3,CASSYSRSPSGGASLF
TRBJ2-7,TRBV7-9,CASSLAVGSLGHEQYF
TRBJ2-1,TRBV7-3,CASSLQANYNEQFF
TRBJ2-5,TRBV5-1,CASFSGQTKTKETQYF
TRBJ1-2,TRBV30,CAWRRANYYGYTF
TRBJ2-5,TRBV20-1,CSASGTGNQETQYF
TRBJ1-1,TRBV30,CAWNSDLNTEAFF
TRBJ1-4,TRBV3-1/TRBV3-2,CASSQDSTGARKLFF
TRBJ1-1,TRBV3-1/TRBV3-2,CASNSNTEAFF
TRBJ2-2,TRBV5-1,CASNPSLSVGGMGELFF